These 24 T cell receptor beta chains came from one sample sequenced in a study of identical twins. TCRdb redid the calling of the 5' RACE reads with MiXCR, one entry per CDR3 protein. The data contain about 920,000 distinct CDR3 sequences, roughly an eighth of them singletons. These data are also associated with another study on yellow fever vaccine responses in identical twins.

What was sequenced was PBMCs. The receptors come from a woman aged 18-30 years in good health.

This clonotype was recorded a few times. V and J are TRBV7-2 and TRBJ1-4, with 8 nucleotides matching TRBD1. Germline trimming cut 5 bases from V and 7 bases from J; bases unmatched to any gene: 3. Germline CDR1 reads SGHTA; CDR2 reads FQGNSA. The CDR3 extends over 13 amino acids. The CDR3 region is CASSQGQAEKLFF. The CDR3 bases are TGTGCCAGCAGCCAGGGACAGGCTGAAAAACTGTTTTTT.

The chain is built from TRBV18 and TRBJ2-7; 7 bases fit TRBD1. The germline CDR1 and CDR2 sequences are KGHSH and LQKENI. This CDR3 is built from 14 residues. With V trimmed by 6 bases and J by 7 bases, 12 bases remained unmatched. The CDR3 sequence: CASSPFDRVGEQYF. As DNA, the CDR3 is TGTGCCAGCTCTCCTTTTGACAGGGTCGGGGAGCAGTACTTC.

This clonotype came up a few times. The rearrangement joins TRBV4-1 to TRBJ1-4, with TRBD1 matching over 9 bases. Per the germline V gene, CDR1 is MGHRA and CDR2 is YSYEKL. V dropped 2 bases and J dropped 5; count of bases not matched to a gene: 0. This CDR3 region has 14 residues. CDR3 protein: CASSQTGGNEKLFF. DNA of the CDR3: TGCGCCAGCAGCCAAACAGGGGGCAATGAAAAACTGTTTTTT.

This clonotype was observed a few times. The chain couples TRBV28 to TRBJ2-7; D gene unclear. The CDR3 spans 12 residues. CDR1 is MDHEN, CDR2 SYDVKM, per germline. V lost 6 bases, J lost 2 bases, and 8 bases lay in between. CDR3 DNA sequence: TGTGCCAGCAGCGCGGACCCCTACGAGCAGTACTTC. Amino acids: CASSADPYEQYF.

The chain joins TRBV4-1 to TRBJ2-7, with D possibly being TRBD2 (6 bases). The CDR3 extends over 16 amino acids. The V end was cut by 0 bases, the J end by 2 bases, with 14 bases between. CDR1 and CDR2 (germline): MGHRA, YSYEKL. Here the CDR3 reads CASSQEVPGAPYEQYF. The CDR3, as DNA: TGCGCCAGCAGCCAAGAGGTGCCGGGAGCCCCCTACGAGCAGTACTTC.

This sequence joins TRBV6-1 and TRBJ1-6, with 7 bases aligning to TRBD1. Germline V gene lookup returns CDR1 MNHNS and CDR2 SASEGT. This CDR3 has 16 amino acids. The trim removed 6 bases at V and 4 bases at J, leaving 9 bases unmatched. The CDR3 protein is CASSDGTVLYNSPLHF. CDR3 bases: TGTGCCAGCAGCGACGGGACAGTCTTATATAATTCACCCCTCCACTTT.

This chain connects TRBV4-2 to TRBJ2-1; 7 bases are shared with TRBD1. Looked up from germline, CDR1 is LGHNA and CDR2 is YNFKEQ. V trimming: 2 bases; J trimming: 1 base; junction bases outside the gene matches: 14. CDR3 size: 19 residues. DNA for the CDR3: TGTGCCAGCAGCCAACCAATTCTAGATCAGGGGGAGTCCTACAATGAGCAGTTCTTC. The encoded protein is CASSQPILDQGESYNEQFF.

This clonotype was detected a few times. The chain links TRBV20-1 to TRBJ2-3; 11 nucleotides match TRBD2. The CDR3 contains 15 residues. The junction had 6 bases not matched to a gene; V was cut back by 3 bases and J by 4 bases. CDR1 and CDR2 from the germline V gene are DFQATT and SNEGSKA (reference sequence). CDR3 amino acids: CSARGSGGAADTQYF. The CDR3 DNA reads as TGCAGTGCTAGGGGTAGCGGGGGGGCCGCAGATACGCAGTATTTT.

This clonotype was picked up many times. J is TRBJ2-5 and V is TRBV11-2; D possibly corresponds to TRBD1 (6 bases). The germline V and J ends were trimmed by 5 bases and 3 bases, with 22 bases remaining between them. Germline-derived CDR1 and CDR2 are SGHAT and FQNNGV. This CDR3 has 17 amino acids. DNA of the CDR3: TGTGCCAGCAGCACAGGGCCCTGGACCCGGAAAGAAGAGACCCAGTACTTC. It encodes CASSTGPWTRKEETQYF.

The chain uses TRBV10-3 and TRBJ2-5; 7 nucleotides match TRBD1. Per germline, CDR1 ENHRY and CDR2 SYGVKD. CDR3 length: 18 residues. After removal of 2 bases from V and 0 bases from J, the junction contained 12 bases not matched to a gene. The CDR3 nucleotides are TGTGCCATCAGTGAGCCCACAGGGGCCCTTAGTTACCAAGAGACCCAGTACTTC. This encodes CAISEPTGALSYQETQYF.

This chain links TRBV5-1 with TRBJ2-7, with TRBD1 matching 7 bases. This CDR3 spans 15 amino acids. Per germline, CDR1 SGHRS and CDR2 YFSETQ. V trimming: 1 base; J trimming: 2 bases; junction bases outside the gene matches: 6. For the CDR3, the DNA is TGCGCCAGCAGCTTGCCAGACAGGGACACCTACGAGCAGTACTTC. Its protein is CASSLPDRDTYEQYF.

This chain uses TRBV18 with TRBJ2-1; D possibly matches TRBD1 or TRBD2 (5 bases each). The V end was cut by 3 bases, the J end by 5 bases, with 14 bases between. The CDR3 is 15 amino acids. Germline loops: CDR1 KGHSH, CDR2 LQKENI. The CDR3 region is CASSPGGVENNEQFF. Here the CDR3 DNA reads TGTGCCAGCTCACCTGGGGGAGTGGAAAACAATGAGCAGTTCTTC. The whole variable domain, remainder taken from reference TRBV18 and TRBJ2-1, is NAGVMQNPRHLVRRRGQEARLRCSPMKGHSHVYWYRQLPEEGLKFMVYLQKENIIDESGMPKERFSAEFPKEGPSILRIQQVVRGDSAAYFCASSPGGVENNEQFFGPGTRLTVL.

The genes are TRBV27 and TRBJ2-7; a possible D gene is TRBD1 (5 bases). CDR3 size: 15 residues. V lost 4 bases and J lost 5, with 18 bases in between. CDR1 MNHEY and CDR2 SMNVEV come from the germline V gene (reference sequence). The CDR3 loop reads CASSSQGSNYNEQYF. The DNA for the CDR3 is TGTGCCAGCAGTTCGCAGGGAAGTAATTACAACGAGCAGTACTTC.

This clonotype was found many times. The rearrangement uses TRBV5-1 and TRBJ2-7; TRBD1 aligns across 9 bases. V lost 4 bases to trimming and J lost 7 bases; unmatched junction nucleotides: 3. This CDR3 comprises 12 residues. The germline CDR1 and CDR2 sequences are SGHRS and YFSETQ. CDR3: CASSPGQGEQYV. CDR3 nucleotide sequence: TGCGCCAGCAGCCCGGGACAGGGAGAGCAGTACGTC.

The rearrangement links TRBV27 to TRBJ2-7; D is tentatively TRBD1 or TRBD2 (6 bases each). The germline V gene encodes CDR1 MNHEY and CDR2 SMNVEV (reference sequence). V was pared by 2 bases and J by 3 bases, with 11 bases between. This CDR3 spans 14 amino acids. The CDR3: CASSLGKGGYEQYF. For the CDR3, the DNA is TGTGCCAGCAGTTTAGGGAAGGGGGGCTACGAGCAGTACTTC.

This clonotype was recorded at least ten times. The chain carries TRBV29-1 and TRBJ2-1, with 7 bases lining up with TRBD2. The CDR3 extends over 14 amino acids. Germline assignment: CDR1 SQVTM and CDR2 ANQGSEA. V lost 5 bases and J lost 0; bases outside the gene matches: 4. The CDR3 nucleotides are TGCAGCGTTCCTCCGGGGGGCTCCTACAATGAGCAGTTCTTC. It yields the protein CSVPPGGSYNEQFF.

This clonotype was observed a handful of times. The chain combines TRBV20-1 with TRBJ2-7; a possible D gene is TRBD2 (7 bases). V was pared by 5 bases and J by 0 bases, with 20 bases between. CDR3 length: 16 residues. CDR1 is DFQATT, CDR2 SNEGSKA, per germline (reference sequence). The CDR3 here is CSAREQGLPSSYEQYF. In DNA form, the CDR3 reads TGCAGTGCTCGGGAACAGGGACTACCGAGCTCCTACGAGCAGTACTTC.

This chain connects TRBV3-1 to TRBJ2-1, with D uncertain. Trimming pared 3 bases from V and 5 bases from J, leaving 5 bases between. The germline gives CDR1 LGHDT, CDR2 YNNKEL (reference sequence). The CDR3 length is 12 residues. This CDR3 reads CASSQDHNEQFF. The CDR3 DNA is TGTGCCAGCAGCCAGGACCACAATGAGCAGTTCTTC.

This clonotype was seen a handful of times. The J gene is TRBJ2-1, the V gene TRBV7-9; the D gene is possibly TRBD1 (6 bases). CDR1 is SEHNR, CDR2 FQNEAQ, per germline (reference sequence). The V gene lost 4 bases and the J gene lost 9 bases, with 13 bases spanning the gap. The CDR3 covers 13 residues. The DNA of the CDR3 is TGTGCCAGCAGCTCCCTACACAGGGTTGAGCAGTTCTTC. Amino acid sequence: CASSSLHRVEQFF.

The chain has TRBV3-1 and TRBJ2-7, with 11 nucleotides matching TRBD1. Germline trimming cut 4 bases from V and 7 bases from J; bases unmatched to any gene: 6. Germline loops: CDR1 LGHDT, CDR2 YNNKEL (reference sequence). The CDR3 totals 14 residues. The CDR3 nucleotides are TGTGCCAGCAGCCGCCCGGGGACAGGGGGAGAGCAGTACTTC. Translation: CASSRPGTGGEQYF.

The rearrangement uses TRBV28 and TRBJ1-6; 10 bases match TRBD1. The CDR3 sequence is 16 residues long. V trimming: 5 bases; J trimming: 9 bases; junction bases outside the gene matches: 10. Germline loops: CDR1 MDHEN, CDR2 SYDVKM. The CDR3 coding sequence is TGTGCCAGCAGTCGAACGGACAGGGGGTTTGGTTCACCCCTCCACTTT. Protein: CASSRTDRGFGSPLHF.

This clonotype was seen a handful of times. This chain links TRBV5-6 with TRBJ1-1, with D possibly TRBD1 on 5 matching bases. The length of the CDR3 is 18 residues. Per the germline V gene, CDR1 is SGHDT and CDR2 is YYEEEE. V was clipped by 1 base and J by 5 bases, with 24 bases between them. The DNA for the CDR3 is TGTGCCAGCAGCTTGAGCGTCGGCTCGGCAGGGAGGAAGACTGAAGCTTTCTTT. This codes for CASSLSVGSAGRKTEAFF. Full variable domain (rest looked up from reference TRBV5-6 and TRBJ1-1): DAGVTQSPTHLIKTRGQQVTLRCSPKSGHDTVSWYQQALGQGPQFIFQYYEEEERQRGNFPDRFSGHQFPNYSSELNVNALLLGDSALYLCASSLSVGSAGRKTEAFFGQGTRLTVV.

This clonotype was seen only a few times. V usage is TRBV20-1 and J usage is TRBJ2-7; D is possibly TRBD1 (5 bases). The CDR3 sequence is 13 residues long. V lost 3 bases to trimming and J lost 2 bases, with 11 bases between them. CDR1 DFQATT and CDR2 SNEGSKA come from the germline V gene (reference sequence). CDR3 protein: CSARKGKPYEQYV. Here the CDR3 DNA reads TGCAGTGCTAGGAAGGGGAAGCCCTACGAGCAGTACGTC.

Here the CDR3 reads CASTTPGLAGRETQYF. In DNA form, the CDR3 reads TGTGCCAGCACAACGCCGGGACTAGCGGGAAGAGAGACCCAGTACTTC. The V gene is TRBV28, the J gene TRBJ2-5; 13 bases align to TRBD2. V shed 7 bases, J shed 4 bases, and the junction held 9 bases outside the gene matches. The CDR3 runs 16 residues. CDR1 and CDR2 from the germline V gene are MDHEN and SYDVKM.